Shown below are 19 T cell receptor beta chains from a single sample sequenced in a study of T cells in localized non-small cell lung cancer. The data were produced by immunoSEQ multiplex PCR, yet TCRdb's version contains in-frame clones alone and is incomplete. The sample lists 30,000 to 45,000 clones; about 76% were seen once. The sample consisted of peripheral blood mononuclear cells, taken before any cancer treatment. The receptors come from a male donor at least 60 years old with stage II lung adenocarcinoma.

The J gene is TRBJ2-5, the V gene TRBV25-1; maybe TRBD2 (5 bases). V was trimmed by 6 bases and J by 4 bases, leaving 12 bases between them. The CDR3 is made up of 13 amino acids. Germline V gives CDR1 MGHDK, CDR2 SYGVNS. The CDR3 nucleotides read TGTGCCAGCAGCGAGGGCCCGGTAGAGACCCAGTACTTC. Translated, it gives CASSEGPVETQYF. Drawing the rest from reference TRBV25-1 and TRBJ2-5, the complete variable domain is EADIYQTPRYLVIGTGKKITLECSQTMGHDKMYWYQQDPGMELHLIHYSYGVNSTEKGDLSSESTVSRIRTEHFPLTLESARPSHTSQYLCASSEGPVETQYFGPGTRLLVL.

The chain carries TRBV5-1 and TRBJ2-3; D gene uncertain. V was cut by 3 bases and J by 5 bases, with 7 bases left in between. Germline lookup yields CDR1 SGHRS and CDR2 YFSETQ. The CDR3 has 12 amino acids. CDR3 in DNA: TGCGCCAGCAGCTCGTGGGAAGATACGCAGTATTTT. Amino acids: CASSSWEDTQYF.

This clone was detected only once. The V and J genes are TRBV7-3 and TRBJ2-6, with TRBD1 identical over 9 bases. The J segment lost 3 bases and the V segment lost 4 bases, leaving 7 bases of the junction unmatched. CDR1 and CDR2 (germline): SGHTA, FQGTGA. CDR3 size: 17 residues. The CDR3 DNA reads as TGTGCCAGCAGCTCCGCCGGGACAGGGAATGGGGCCAACGTCCTGACTTTC. It encodes CASSSAGTGNGANVLTF.

The V and J genes are TRBV5-1 and TRBJ2-1; D unresolved. Germline-derived CDR1 and CDR2 are SGHRS and YFSETQ. V lost 6 bases to trimming and J lost 0 bases, with 16 bases between them. The CDR3 has 16 amino acids. CDR3: CASNKRDGSSYNEQFF. The DNA of the CDR3 is TGCGCCAGCAATAAACGTGACGGTAGCTCCTACAATGAGCAGTTCTTC. Full variable domain (rest looked up from reference TRBV5-1 and TRBJ2-1): KAGVTQTPRYLIKTRGQQVTLSCSPISGHRSVSWYQQTPGQGLQFLFEYFSETQRNKGNFPGRFSGRQFSNSRSEMNVSTLELGDSALYLCASNKRDGSSYNEQFFGPGTRLTVL.

The chain uses TRBV9 and TRBJ2-3, with 11 nucleotides matching TRBD1. V lost 3 bases, J lost 5 bases, and 5 bases stayed unmatched. Germline assignment: CDR1 SGDLS and CDR2 YYNGEE. CDR3 size: 15 residues. CDR3: CASSARTGGVDTQYF. The CDR3 DNA reads TGTGCCAGCAGCGCCAGGACAGGGGGCGTAGATACGCAGTATTTT.

In its sample, this clone is medium-sized (0.01 to 0.1%). The rearrangement joins TRBV6-6 to TRBJ1-4, with unresolved D. Germline CDR1 reads MNHNY; CDR2 reads SVGAGI (reference sequence). The CDR3 runs to 11 residues. V was trimmed by 5 bases and J by 8 bases, leaving 6 bases between them. This CDR3 is CASSVREKLFF. The DNA of the CDR3 is TGTGCCAGCAGTGTTAGGGAAAAACTGTTTTTT.

In regard to this clone: Possible read error: a much larger clone is one base away. The V call is TRBV5-1, the J call TRBJ2-7; 8 bases agree with TRBD2. Germline V gene data show CDR1 as SGHRS and CDR2 as YFSETQ. There are 15 residues in the CDR3. This chain's CDR3 is CASSLDTGGQYGQYF. The CDR3 coding sequence is TGCGCCAGCAGCTTGGATACGGGAGGGCAATACGGGCAGTACTTC. The whole variable domain, remainder taken from reference TRBV5-1 and TRBJ2-7, is KAGVTQTPRYLIKTRGQQVTLSCSPISGHRSVSWYQQTPGQGLQFLFEYFSETQRNKGNFPGRFSGRQFSNSRSEMNVSTLELGDSALYLCASSLDTGGQYGQYFGPGTRLTVT.

This clone was found a few times. The gene calls are TRBV7-4 and TRBJ1-5; weak D call: TRBD1 (6 bases). This CDR3 is built from 17 residues. The germline CDR1 and CDR2 sequences are SGHVT and SQSDAQ. Trimming took 3 bases from V and 0 from J, leaving 15 bases between them. The CDR3 DNA reads TGTGCCAGCAGCTTGGACAGTTCCCGACTTAGCAATCAGCCCCAGCATTTT. This sequence encodes CASSLDSSRLSNQPQHF.

The V gene is TRBV27, the J gene TRBJ1-5; TRBD1 is a possible D gene (6 bases). CDR1 and CDR2 (germline): MNHEY, SMNVEV (reference sequence). This CDR3 is built from 14 residues. V was cut by 1 base and J by 5 bases, with 9 bases left in between. Written as DNA, the CDR3 is TGTGCCAGCAGTTTATACAGGGTGGATCAGCCCCAGCATTTT. It is translated as CASSLYRVDQPQHF.

The V gene is TRBV15, the J gene TRBJ1-4; 7 bases fit TRBD1. CDR1 and CDR2 from the germline V gene are LNHNV and YYDKDF (reference sequence). The ends lost 1 base at V and 8 bases at J; junction bases unmatched: 4. There are 14 residues in the CDR3. This CDR3 reads CATSRGQGKEKLFF. The CDR3 region has the DNA TGTGCCACCAGCAGAGGACAGGGAAAAGAAAAACTGTTTTTT. Variable domain in full (rest from reference TRBV15 and TRBJ1-4): DAMVIQNPRYQVTQFGKPVTLSCSQTLNHNVMYWYQQKSSQAPKLLFHYYDKDFNNEADTPDNFQSRRPNTSFCFLDIRSPGLGDTAMYLCATSRGQGKEKLFFGSGTQLSVL.

J is TRBJ2-2 and V is TRBV29-1; D is ambiguous. The CDR3 loop spans 14 amino acids. V shed 5 bases and J shed 7 bases, with 17 bases lying between them. Germline V gene sequence: CDR1 SQVTM, CDR2 ANQGSEA. The CDR3 sequence is CSVRSKLPFGELFF. In DNA, the CDR3 is TGCAGCGTTCGGAGCAAGTTACCTTTCGGGGAGCTGTTTTTT.

The chain employs TRBV19 and TRBJ1-1; 10 bases are a match to TRBD1. Germline trimming cut 1 base from V and 0 bases from J; bases unmatched to any gene: 8. Germline values: CDR1 LNHDA, CDR2 SQIVND (reference sequence). This CDR3 comprises 18 residues. In DNA form, the CDR3 reads TGTGCCAGTAGTATAGTTATGAGGGGACAGGGGCTGAACACTGAAGCTTTCTTT. This translates into CASSIVMRGQGLNTEAFF.

The chain carries TRBV19 and TRBJ2-1; TRBD2 aligns across 11 bases. The CDR3 is 16 amino acids. Germline lookup yields CDR1 LNHDA and CDR2 SQIVND (reference sequence). Trimming cost V 0 bases and J 8 bases; bases outside gene matches: 6. The CDR3: CASSIDLAGGRDEQFF. CDR3 sequence (DNA): TGTGCCAGTAGTATAGATCTAGCGGGAGGCAGGGATGAGCAGTTCTTC.

The chain recombines TRBV5-6 with TRBJ2-4, with a possible D match to TRBD2 (7 bases). Germline V gives CDR1 SGHDT, CDR2 YYEEEE. The CDR3 runs to 15 residues. V lost 6 bases and J lost 4, with 17 bases in between. For the CDR3, the DNA is TGTGCCAGCACCCCTTGGGGGGGCCAGAAAAACATTCAGTACTTC. Translation gives CASTPWGGQKNIQYF.

The genes are TRBV5-1 and TRBJ2-7; D remains ambiguous. The germline gives CDR1 SGHRS, CDR2 YFSETQ. The V and J ends lost 0 bases and 4 bases respectively, with 11 bases between them. CDR3 length: 14 amino acids. Here the CDR3 reads CASSLDLGVYEQYF. The CDR3 DNA follows: TGCGCCAGCAGCTTGGATCTGGGTGTTTACGAGCAGTACTTC.

The chain recombines TRBV12-5 with TRBJ2-1, with TRBD1 matching 9 bases. Trimming removed 6 bases from V and 14 bases from J; junction bases left unmatched: 8. CDR1 and CDR2 (germline): LGHNT, FRNRAP. The CDR3 has 12 residues. CDR3 protein: CASGKETGGKFF. The CDR3 DNA sequence: TGTGCTAGTGGCAAAGAGACAGGGGGGAAGTTCTTC.

The rearrangement joins TRBV12-5 to TRBJ2-5; 14 bases are shared with TRBD2. The CDR3 extends over 16 amino acids. Per germline, CDR1 LGHNT and CDR2 FRNRAP. J gave up 5 bases and V 5 bases, and 7 bases lay outside the gene matches. Here the CDR3 reads CASGAGLAGGGETQYF. DNA of the CDR3: TGTGCTAGTGGTGCAGGACTAGCGGGAGGCGGGGAGACCCAGTACTTC.

This chain joins TRBV7-9 and TRBJ1-4; 10 bases line up with TRBD1. Germline-derived CDR1 and CDR2 are SEHNR and FQNEAQ (reference sequence). The CDR3 contains 17 residues. Trimming took 2 bases from V and 0 from J; bases not matched to a gene: 3. The CDR3 sequence: CASSLLGQGATNEKLFF. Here the CDR3 DNA reads TGTGCCAGCAGCTTACTCGGACAGGGGGCAACTAATGAAAAACTGTTTTTT.

The chain carries TRBV21-1 and TRBJ1-1; the listed D gene, TRBD1, was not tested against the DNA. TRBV21-1 is a documented pseudogene. This CDR3 has 16 residues. This CDR3 is CASSPGDRGLCTEAFF. CDR3 in DNA: TGTGCCAGCAGCCCGGGGGACAGGGGGCTTTGCACTGAAGCTTTCTTT.